This TCR beta chain came from a study of control samples from healthy donors and cancer patients (TCRdb year 2020). The library relied on the immunoSEQ multiplex PCR assay. The source is immuneACCESS, and TCRdb retained only in-frame sequences with V and J called. Part of the clones is not carried over; for the studies checked, unresolved V genes explain less than half of this, and the remainder is unexplained. The sample table contains 60,000 to 75,000 clones; only one count was recorded for roughly 89% of them. The ten largest clonotypes hold 5% to 6.5% of the sample. Inclusive of the bounding cysteine and phenylalanine, the CDR3 is 12 residues long. Kept here is only the CDR3 DNA, which spans 36 bases and is read in frame from base 1. CDR1 and CDR2, per the germline V gene (reference sequence), are MNHEY and SMNVEV. The V end loses 6 bases and the J end loses 8 bases, and a stretch of 13 bases separates them.

In the case of this clone: It has no known antigen specificity. The input lacks base qualities; no much larger clone sits a single base away.

Sequencing used PBMCs. This sequence was found in a man between 60 and 70 years old with colorectal cancer. The rearrangement joined TRBV27 to TRBJ1-2; TRBD1 might be the D gene, on 5 matching bases. The CDR3 amino acid sequence is: CASSPPRGGYTF. At the DNA level, the sequence is TGTGCCAGCAGCCCTCCCCGGGGCGGCTACACCTTC.